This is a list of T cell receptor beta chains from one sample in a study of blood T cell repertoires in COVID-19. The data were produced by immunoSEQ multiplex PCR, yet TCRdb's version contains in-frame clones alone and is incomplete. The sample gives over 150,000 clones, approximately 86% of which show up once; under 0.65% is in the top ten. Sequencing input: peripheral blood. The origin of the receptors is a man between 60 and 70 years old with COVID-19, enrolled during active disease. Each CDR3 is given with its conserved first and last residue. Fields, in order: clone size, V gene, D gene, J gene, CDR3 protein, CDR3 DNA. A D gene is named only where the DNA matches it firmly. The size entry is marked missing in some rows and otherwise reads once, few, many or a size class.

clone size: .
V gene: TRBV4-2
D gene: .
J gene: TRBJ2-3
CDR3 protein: CASSQVTSSTDTQYF
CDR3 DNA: TGTGCCAGCAGCCAAGTAACTTCCAGCACAGATACGCAGTATTTT

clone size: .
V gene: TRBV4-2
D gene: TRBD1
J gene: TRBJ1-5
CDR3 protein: CASSRTGTGGYQPQHF
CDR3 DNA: TGTGCCAGCAGCCGTACCGGGACAGGGGGATACCAGCCCCAGCATTTT

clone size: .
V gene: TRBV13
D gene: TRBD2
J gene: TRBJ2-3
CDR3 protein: CASSIRSGRPADTQYF
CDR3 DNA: TGTGCCAGCAGCATAAGAAGCGGGAGGCCCGCAGATACGCAGTATTTT

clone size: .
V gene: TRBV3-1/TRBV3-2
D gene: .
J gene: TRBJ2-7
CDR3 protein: CASSQDEERAGGTYEQYF
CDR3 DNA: TGTGCCAGCAGCCAAGATGAAGAAAGGGCGGGTGGCACTTACGAGCAGTACTTC

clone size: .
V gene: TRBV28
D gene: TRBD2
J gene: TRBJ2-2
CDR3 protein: CATLPSSGRIFGGELFF
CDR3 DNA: TGTGCCACCCTTCCCTCTAGCGGGAGAATATTTGGCGGGGAGCTGTTTTTT

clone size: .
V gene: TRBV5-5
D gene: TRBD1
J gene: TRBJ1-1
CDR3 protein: CASSPGQGGWNTEAFF
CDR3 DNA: TGTGCCAGCAGCCCGGGACAGGGGGGTTGGAACACTGAAGCTTTCTTT

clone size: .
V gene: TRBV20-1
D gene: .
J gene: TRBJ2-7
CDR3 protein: CSASRVQGGEQYF
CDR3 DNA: TGCAGTGCTAGTCGCGTACAGGGCGGGGAGCAGTACTTC

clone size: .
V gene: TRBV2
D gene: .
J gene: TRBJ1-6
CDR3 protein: CASNRPNSPLHF
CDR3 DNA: TGTGCCAGCAACAGACCTAATTCACCCCTCCACTTT

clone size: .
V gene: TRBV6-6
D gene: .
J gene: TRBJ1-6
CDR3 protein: CASTSTGYNSPLHF
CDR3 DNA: TGTGCCAGCACCTCGACGGGATATAATTCACCCCTCCACTTT

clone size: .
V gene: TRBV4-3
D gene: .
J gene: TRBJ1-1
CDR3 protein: CASSPSGGRNTEAFF
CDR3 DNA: TGCGCCAGCAGCCCGAGCGGGGGGCGGAACACTGAAGCTTTCTTT

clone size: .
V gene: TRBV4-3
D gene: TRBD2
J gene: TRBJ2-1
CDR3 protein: CASSQDTGLAGMNEQFF
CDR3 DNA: TGCGCCAGCAGCCAAGATACAGGACTAGCGGGAATGAATGAGCAGTTCTTC

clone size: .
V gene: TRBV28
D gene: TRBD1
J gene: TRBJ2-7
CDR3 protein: CASSSSDRGGKQYF
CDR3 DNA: TGTGCCAGCAGTTCATCGGACAGGGGCGGTAAGCAGTACTTC

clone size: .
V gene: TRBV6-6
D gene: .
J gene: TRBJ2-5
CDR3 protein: CATFGGWETQYF
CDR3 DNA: TGTGCCACCTTTGGGGGGTGGGAGACCCAGTACTTC

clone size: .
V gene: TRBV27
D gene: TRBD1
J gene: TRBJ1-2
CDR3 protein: CASSFRQGRGYTF
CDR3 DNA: TGTGCCAGCAGTTTTAGACAGGGCCGTGGCTACACCTTC

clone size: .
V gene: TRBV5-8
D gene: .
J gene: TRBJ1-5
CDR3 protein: CASSLETGSSNQPQHF
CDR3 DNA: TGTGCCAGCAGCTTGGAAACAGGGTCTAGCAATCAGCCCCAGCATTTT

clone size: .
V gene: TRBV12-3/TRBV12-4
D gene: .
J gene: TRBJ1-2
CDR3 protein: CASSLAGNYGYTF
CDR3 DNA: TGTGCCAGCAGTTTGGCAGGGAACTATGGCTACACCTTC

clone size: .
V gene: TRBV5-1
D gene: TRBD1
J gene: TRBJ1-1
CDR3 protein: CASSLGQGIYVNTEAFF
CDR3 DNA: TGCGCCAGCAGCTTGGGACAGGGGATCTATGTGAACACTGAAGCTTTCTTT

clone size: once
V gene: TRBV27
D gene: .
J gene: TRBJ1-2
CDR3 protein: CASSLSQFYGYTF
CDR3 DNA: TGTGCCAGCAGTTTATCACAGTTCTATGGCTACACCTTC

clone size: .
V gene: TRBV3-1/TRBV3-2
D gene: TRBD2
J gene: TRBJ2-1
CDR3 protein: CASSQDPKLAGGSYNEQFF
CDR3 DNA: TGTGCCAGCAGCCAAGATCCCAAACTAGCGGGGGGCTCCTACAATGAGCAGTTCTTC

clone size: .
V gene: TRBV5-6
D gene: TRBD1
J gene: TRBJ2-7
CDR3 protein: CASSLRTGSMPYEQYF
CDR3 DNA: TGTGCCAGCAGCCTCCGGACAGGGTCTATGCCCTACGAGCAGTACTTC

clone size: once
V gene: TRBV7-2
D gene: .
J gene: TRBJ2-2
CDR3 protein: CASSPRVIANTGELFF
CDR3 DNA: TGTGCCAGCAGCCCAAGAGTCATTGCGAACACCGGGGAGCTGTTTTTT

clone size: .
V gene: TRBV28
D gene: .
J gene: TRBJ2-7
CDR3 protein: CASSLGGLSYEQYF
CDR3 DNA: TGTGCCAGCAGTTTAGGAGGGCTTTCCTACGAGCAGTACTTC

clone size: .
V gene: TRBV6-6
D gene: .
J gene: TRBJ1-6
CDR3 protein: CASSYSRTDSPLHF
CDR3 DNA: TGTGCCAGCAGTTACTCGAGGACAGATTCACCCCTCCACTTT

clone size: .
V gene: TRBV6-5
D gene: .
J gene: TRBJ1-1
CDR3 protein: CASRGGGRYTEAFF
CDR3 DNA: TGTGCCAGCCGGGGCGGGGGGAGGTACACTGAAGCTTTCTTT

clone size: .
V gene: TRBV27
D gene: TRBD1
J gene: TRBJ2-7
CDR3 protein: CASSLRDSYEQYF
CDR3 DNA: TGTGCCAGCAGTTTAAGGGACAGTTACGAGCAGTACTTC

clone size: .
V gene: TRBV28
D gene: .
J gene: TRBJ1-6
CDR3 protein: CASRSDSPLHF
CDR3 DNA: TGTGCCAGCAGGTCGGATTCACCCCTCCACTTT